This TCR beta chain was retrieved from a study of OX40 agonist ivuxolimab in advanced cancers. Study-level background: Ivuxolimab, an agonistic anti-OX40 (CD134) antibody, was given to patients. Regarding the study as a whole: Among some nonresponders, normalized T-cell clonal expansion was also low.

Exclusion of a patient followed from autoimmune disease history or systemic immunosuppression. With regard to this clone: The antigen is unknown.

Produced via immunoSEQ multiplex PCR; TCRdb's table is partial and in-frame only. This table holds about 100,000 clones, under 95% found once. The CDR3 is 13 amino acids. Germline CDR1 is SNHLY and CDR2 is FYNNEI. The V end was cut by 6 bases, the J end by 2 bases, with 10 bases between. The sample in question was CD4+ or CD8+ T cells sorted from blood, obtained in a trial of the OX40 agonist ivuxolimab. The receptor comes from an adult with an advanced solid tumor such as melanoma, head and neck, liver or kidney cancer. The rearrangement joins TRBV2 to TRBJ1-1; perhaps TRBD1 as D (5 bases). The CDR3 bases are TGTGCCAGCAGCGTGGACATCAACACTGAAGCTTTCTTT. Amino acid sequence: CASSVDINTEAFF.